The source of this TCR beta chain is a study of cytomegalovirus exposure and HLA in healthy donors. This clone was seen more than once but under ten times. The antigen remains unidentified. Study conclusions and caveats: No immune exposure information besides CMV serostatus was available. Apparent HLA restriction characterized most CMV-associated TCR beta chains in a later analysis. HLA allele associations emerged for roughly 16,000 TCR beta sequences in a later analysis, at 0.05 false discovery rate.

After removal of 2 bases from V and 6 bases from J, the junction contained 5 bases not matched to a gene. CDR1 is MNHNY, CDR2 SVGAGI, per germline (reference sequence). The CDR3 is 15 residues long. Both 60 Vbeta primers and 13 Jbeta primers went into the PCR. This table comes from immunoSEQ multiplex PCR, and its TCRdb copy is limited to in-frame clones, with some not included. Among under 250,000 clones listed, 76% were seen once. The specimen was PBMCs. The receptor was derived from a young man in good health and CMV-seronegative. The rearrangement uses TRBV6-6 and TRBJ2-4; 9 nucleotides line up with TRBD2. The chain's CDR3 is CASSYPAGGVNIQYF. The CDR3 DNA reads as TGTGCCAGCAGTTACCCAGCGGGAGGTGTAAACATTCAGTACTTC.